The 29 T cell receptor beta chains reported below all come from one sample, sequenced in a study of T cells in Graves' hyperthyroidism and ophthalmopathy. TCR beta CDR3 sequences were amplified from RNA transcripts. First-round RT-PCR with HTBI primers amplified the TCR CDR3 region. TCRdb reprocessed the multiplex PCR reads with MiXCR, giving one entry per CDR3 protein. Among around 690,000 distinct CDR3 sequences, 15% to 20% were seen once, and the ten largest hold about a sixth. The sequencing sample was made of blood. Receptor source: a man aged 50-60 years with Graves' hyperthyroidism.

The chain combines TRBV24-1 with TRBJ2-3; 7 bases line up with TRBD2. The CDR3 length is 15 residues. V was clipped by 4 bases and J by 2 bases; unmatched bases: 5. CDR1 is KGHDR and CDR2 is SFDVKD in the germline V gene. The CDR3 sequence is CATSETSSPTDTQYF. CDR3 nucleotide sequence: TGTGCCACCAGTGAGACTAGCAGCCCCACAGATACGCAGTATTTT.

This clonotype was seen repeatedly, ten times or more. The chain joins TRBV2 to TRBJ1-6; D perhaps matches TRBD1 (5 bases). V gave up 8 bases and J gave up 7 bases, with 15 bases separating them. CDR1 is SNHLY, CDR2 FYNNEI, per germline. The CDR3 spans 14 residues. The CDR3 spells CASESQGWNSPLHF. The CDR3 nucleotides read TGTGCCAGCGAAAGTCAGGGATGGAATTCACCCCTCCACTTT.

In this sample, this clonotype turned up many times. This chain connects TRBV12-3 or TRBV12-4 to TRBJ1-1; 7 bases map to TRBD1. The CDR3 runs 14 residues. The junction had 5 bases not matched to a gene; V was cut back by 7 bases and J by 0 bases. The CDR3: CASTPGGLNTEAFF. CDR3 nucleotides: TGTGCCAGCACCCCAGGGGGTCTGAACACTGAAGCTTTCTTT.

This clonotype was seen a few times. The CDR3: CASSMTDRVETQYF. For the CDR3, the DNA is TGTGCCAGTAGTATGACTGACAGGGTCGAGACCCAGTACTTC. The rearrangement uses TRBV19 and TRBJ2-5, with 7 positions matching TRBD1. CDR3 length equals 14 residues. The trim removed 3 bases at V and 5 bases at J, leaving 6 bases unmatched. Germline loops: CDR1 LNHDA, CDR2 SQIVND (reference sequence).

At least ten counts were recorded for this clonotype. This sequence joins TRBV28 and TRBJ2-7; weak D call: TRBD2 (5 bases). CDR3 size: 15 residues. V was pared by 5 bases and J by 0 bases, with 14 bases between. CDR1 MDHEN and CDR2 SYDVKM come from the germline V gene. The CDR3 spells CASSPSGYSSYEQYF. CDR3 sequence (DNA): TGTGCCAGCAGTCCCAGCGGTTACAGCTCCTACGAGCAGTACTTC.

The genes are TRBV19 and TRBJ1-2, with D maybe TRBD1 (5 bases). V lost 3 bases to trimming and J lost 5 bases, with 10 bases between them. The CDR3 has 13 residues. CDR1 and CDR2 from the germline V gene are LNHDA and SQIVND (reference sequence). The CDR3 loop is CASSIDSLYGYTF. The CDR3 DNA follows: TGTGCCAGTAGTATCGACAGTCTGTATGGCTACACCTTC.

In its sample, this clonotype was seen many times. The genes are TRBV9 and TRBJ2-2; TRBD2 agrees at 7 bases. The CDR3 runs to 17 residues. Germline CDR1 is SGDLS and CDR2 is YYNGEE. With 4 bases clipped from V and 3 bases from J, the junction kept 12 bases outside the gene matches. Written as DNA, the CDR3 is TGTGCCAGCAGCCCCCGCGGGGGAGGGCTCGACACCGGGGAGCTGTTTTTT. It encodes CASSPRGGGLDTGELFF.

This clonotype was counted a few times. The CDR3 loop reads CASSGRLGEQYF. Here the CDR3 DNA reads TGTGCCAGCTCCGGAAGGCTAGGGGAGCAGTACTTC. The chain has TRBV18 and TRBJ2-7; D is unclear. Germline-derived CDR1 and CDR2 are KGHSH and LQKENI. The V end was cut by 6 bases, the J end by 7 bases, with 13 bases between. The CDR3 is 12 residues long.

This clonotype was detected many times. The chain couples TRBV29-1 to TRBJ2-5; unclear D gene. Trimming cost V 2 bases and J 4 bases, with 2 bases left between them. Per the germline V gene, CDR1 is SQVTM and CDR2 is ANQGSEA. The CDR3 spans 10 residues. This CDR3 is CSVESETQYF. CDR3 bases: TGCAGCGTTGAATCAGAGACCCAGTACTTC. Combining the CDR3 with reference TRBV29-1 and TRBJ2-5 gives the whole variable domain SAVISQKPSRDICQRGTSLTIQCQVDSQVTMMFWYRQQPGQSLTLIATANQGSEATYESGFVIDKFPISRPNLTFSTLTVSNMSPEDSSIYLCSVESETQYFGPGTRLLVL.

This clonotype was seen at least ten times. The chain employs TRBV20-1 and TRBJ2-1, with 9 positions matching TRBD2. Germline lookup yields CDR1 DFQATT and CDR2 SNEGSKA (reference sequence). The CDR3 covers 19 residues. V dropped 1 base and J dropped 6; count of bases not matched to a gene: 19. The CDR3 region has the DNA TGCAGTGCTAGAGGGGCACAAGCGGGAGGTTCAATGGTTGGCAATGAGCAGTTCTTC. The encoded protein is CSARGAQAGGSMVGNEQFF.

The rearrangement uses TRBV29-1 and TRBJ2-5; 7 bases align to TRBD2. The trim removed 4 bases at V and 0 bases at J, leaving 14 bases unmatched. Germline values: CDR1 SQVTM, CDR2 ANQGSEA. The CDR3 is 17 amino acids. In nucleotides, the CDR3 is TGCAGCGTTGCCGGAGGGATCCCAGCGGGGTACCAAGAGACCCAGTACTTC. Encoded protein: CSVAGGIPAGYQETQYF. Full variable domain (missing parts from reference TRBV29-1 and TRBJ2-5): SAVISQKPSRDICQRGTSLTIQCQVDSQVTMMFWYRQQPGQSLTLIATANQGSEATYESGFVIDKFPISRPNLTFSTLTVSNMSPEDSSIYLCSVAGGIPAGYQETQYFGPGTRLLVL.

This clonotype was observed a handful of times. J is TRBJ2-3 and V is TRBV6-1; 11 bases are a match to TRBD2. The germline V gene has CDR1 MNHNS and CDR2 SASEGT. Losses at the gene ends were 1 base for V and 5 bases for J; bases not matched to a gene: 2. This CDR3 has 15 residues. CDR3 DNA sequence: TGTGCCAGCAGTGAAGAGACTAGCGGGGTAGATACGCAGTATTTT. Amino acid sequence: CASSEETSGVDTQYF.

At least ten counts were recorded for this clonotype. The chain is built from TRBV11-2 and TRBJ2-2; D is possibly TRBD2 (6 bases). The germline CDR1 and CDR2 sequences are SGHAT and FQNNGV. The CDR3 covers 15 residues. Trimming stripped 4 bases from V and 5 bases from J, with 14 bases between. The CDR3 DNA reads TGTGCCAGCAGCTCCGCCGGGACTTCGACCGGGGAGCTGTTTTTT. Translation gives CASSSAGTSTGELFF.

The sample holds many counts of this clonotype. V usage is TRBV7-8 and J usage is TRBJ2-7, with D possibly being TRBD1 or TRBD2 (5 bases each). Germline CDR1 and CDR2: SGHVS and FQNEAQ. The V gene lost 2 bases and the J gene lost 6 bases, with 11 bases spanning the gap. The CDR3 extends over 13 amino acids. In nucleotides, the CDR3 is TGTGCCAGCAGCTTATGGCGAGGGACCGAGCAGTACTTC. Amino acids: CASSLWRGTEQYF.

The gene calls are TRBV4-1 and TRBJ2-7; D gene unclear. Germline V gives CDR1 MGHRA, CDR2 YSYEKL. This CDR3 region has 15 residues. Deletions cut 1 base from V and 1 base from J, with 11 bases between. The CDR3 spells CASSQAGGYSYEQYF. CDR3 nucleotide sequence: TGCGCCAGCAGCCAAGCCGGCGGCTATTCCTACGAGCAGTACTTC.

This clonotype showed up just a few times. The chain is built from TRBV20-1 and TRBJ1-5, with D possibly matching TRBD1 (5 bases). The CDR3 runs 11 residues. Trimming removed 5 bases at V and 9 bases at J, with 11 bases between. Looked up from germline, CDR1 is DFQATT and CDR2 is SNEGSKA (reference sequence). The CDR3 bases are TGCAGTGCTGCTCGGGACGGGCCCCAGCATTTT. Translating it yields CSAARDGPQHF.

The J gene is TRBJ2-5, the V gene TRBV7-9; 7 bases match TRBD1. V gave up 5 bases and J gave up 0 bases; unmatched junction bases: 9. Germline V lookup: CDR1 SEHNR, CDR2 FQNEAQ (reference sequence). The CDR3 is 16 residues long. In DNA form, the CDR3 reads TGTGCCAGCAGCAGACTCGGGACAGACGACCAAGAGACCCAGTACTTC. This translates into CASSRLGTDDQETQYF. Full variable domain (missing parts from reference TRBV7-9 and TRBJ2-5): DTGVSQNPRHKITKRGQNVTFRCDPISEHNRLYWYRQTLGQGPEFLTYFQNEAQLEKSRLLSDRFSAERPKGSFSTLEIQRTEQGDSAMYLCASSRLGTDDQETQYFGPGTRLLVL.

CDR3 DNA: TGTGCCAGCAGCGCAAACAGGGGTAACTATGGCTACACCTTC. It is translated as CASSANRGNYGYTF. J is TRBJ1-2 and V is TRBV3-1; TRBD1 agrees at 7 bases. The length of the CDR3 is 14 residues. The germline V gene has CDR1 LGHDT and CDR2 YNNKEL (reference sequence). With V trimmed by 5 bases and J by 1 base, 4 bases remained unmatched.

This chain joins TRBV3-1 and TRBJ1-1, with D unclear. The ends were cut back, 3 bases at V and 6 bases at J, with 20 bases in the middle. Germline loops: CDR1 LGHDT, CDR2 YNNKEL (reference sequence). The CDR3 runs 16 residues. The CDR3 reads CASSQLTGSRVPEAFF. DNA for the CDR3: TGTGCCAGCAGCCAGCTTACTGGGTCGAGGGTGCCTGAAGCTTTCTTT.

This clonotype was counted only a few times. The chain couples TRBV28 to TRBJ2-1; D perhaps matches TRBD2 (7 bases). Germline V lookup: CDR1 MDHEN, CDR2 SYDVKM. The CDR3 runs 14 residues. Trimming removed 7 bases at V and 5 bases at J, with 15 bases between. DNA of the CDR3: TGTGCCAGCAAACTGGGGGGGGCACACAATGAGCAGTTCTTC. Residues: CASKLGGAHNEQFF.

The chain links TRBV19 to TRBJ2-2, with 10 positions matching TRBD1. The germline gives CDR1 LNHDA, CDR2 SQIVND (reference sequence). The V segment lost 10 bases and the J segment 7 bases; nucleotides outside the gene matches: 6. This CDR3 spans 13 amino acids. The CDR3 here is CATRQGAGGELFF. For the CDR3, the DNA is TGTGCCACCAGACAGGGGGCCGGCGGGGAGCTGTTTTTT.

This clonotype was observed at least ten times. The V call is TRBV7-9, the J call TRBJ2-5, with TRBD1 matching 9 bases. V lost 1 base to trimming and J lost 5 bases; unmatched junction nucleotides: 5. CDR3 size: 15 residues. Germline CDR1 is SEHNR and CDR2 is FQNEAQ (reference sequence). DNA of the CDR3: TGTGCCAGCAGCTTAGTGGGACAGGGTTGGGAGACCCAGTACTTC. It codes for CASSLVGQGWETQYF.

In this sample, this clonotype turned up many times. This CDR3 is CASSPWLEGNTEAFF. In DNA form, the CDR3 reads TGTGCCAGCAGCCCTTGGTTGGAGGGCAACACTGAAGCTTTCTTT. The chain carries TRBV11-2 and TRBJ1-1; D ambiguous. The CDR3 is 15 amino acids. Trimming left V 5 bases short and J 2 bases short, with 15 bases between. Germline loops: CDR1 SGHAT, CDR2 FQNNGV.

This clonotype was counted many times. The chain uses TRBV2 and TRBJ2-7, with D possibly TRBD2 on 6 matching bases. Germline CDR1 and CDR2: SNHLY and FYNNEI. V gave up 9 bases and J gave up 6 bases, with 18 bases separating them. The CDR3 is 13 amino acids. The CDR3 here is CASKGPAGGEQYF. As DNA, the CDR3 is TGTGCCAGTAAAGGACCAGCGGGCGGCGAGCAGTACTTC.

The gene calls are TRBV24-1 and TRBJ2-1; TRBD2 agrees at 7 bases. Germline V CDR1 and CDR2: KGHDR, SFDVKD. V trimming: 5 bases; J trimming: 4 bases; junction bases outside the gene matches: 10. CDR3 size: 16 residues. For the CDR3, the DNA is TGTGCCACCAGTGGTTTTAGCGGGCACGCTTACAATGAGCAGTTCTTC. Translated: CATSGFSGHAYNEQFF.

The chain has TRBV28 and TRBJ1-1, with a possible D match to TRBD1 (5 bases). Between the trimmed V and J ends, which lost 3 bases and 1 base, there was a span of 15 bases. The CDR3 spans 16 residues. Germline CDR1 MDHEN, CDR2 SYDVKM. CDR3 region: CASSFWSTGPNTEAFF. For the CDR3, the DNA is TGTGCCAGCAGTTTTTGGTCGACGGGGCCGAACACTGAAGCTTTCTTT.

Concerning this clonotype: An end of the junction differs from the germline gene, which may be a read error. The CDR3 reads CASSHPGQAYNEQFF. CDR3 nucleotides: TGTGCCAGCAGCCATCCGGGACAGGCGTACAATGAGCAGTTCTTC. The chain joins TRBV5-1 to TRBJ2-1, with 8 nucleotides matching TRBD1. Germline CDR1 SGHRS, CDR2 YFSETQ. The CDR3 is 15 amino acids.

V gene TRBV10-3 combines with J gene TRBJ1-1; weak D call: TRBD1 (5 bases). Between the trimmed V and J ends, which lost 3 bases and 6 bases, there was a span of 8 bases. Looked up from germline, CDR1 is ENHRY and CDR2 is SYGVKD. This CDR3 spans 12 amino acids. CDR3 amino acids: CAISEETAEAFF. The DNA of the CDR3 is TGTGCCATCAGTGAAGAGACAGCTGAAGCTTTCTTT.

This clonotype was seen many times. The V call is TRBV12-3 or TRBV12-4, the J call TRBJ1-1, with TRBD1 matching over 9 bases. V lost 3 bases to trimming and J lost 2 bases; unmatched junction nucleotides: 4. The CDR3 totals 15 residues. The CDR3 loop is CASSFRGQGNTEAFF. DNA of the CDR3: TGTGCCAGCAGTTTTAGGGGACAGGGCAACACTGAAGCTTTCTTT.